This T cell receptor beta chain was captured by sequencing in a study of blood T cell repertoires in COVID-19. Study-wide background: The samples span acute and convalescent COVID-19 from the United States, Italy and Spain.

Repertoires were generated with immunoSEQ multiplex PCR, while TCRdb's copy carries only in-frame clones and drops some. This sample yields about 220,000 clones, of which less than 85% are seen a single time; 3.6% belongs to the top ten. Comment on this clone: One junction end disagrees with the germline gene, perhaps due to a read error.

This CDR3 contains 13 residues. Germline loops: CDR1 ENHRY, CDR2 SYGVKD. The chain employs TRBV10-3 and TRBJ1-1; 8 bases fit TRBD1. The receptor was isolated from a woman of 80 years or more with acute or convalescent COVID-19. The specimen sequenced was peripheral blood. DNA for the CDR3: TGTGCCATCACTGAGGACAGGGAAACTGAAGCTTTCTTT. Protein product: CAITEDRETEAFF.